Given below is one T cell receptor beta chain in context. Its antigen is still unknown. The CDR3 is 16 amino acids. Trimming at V came to 0 bases and at J to 12 bases, leaving 12 bases not matched to a gene. CDR1 MNHEY and CDR2 SVGEGT come from the germline V gene. The sample belongs to a study of blood T cells in healthy people across ages. Whole-study findings and limits: With unsorted PBMCs, a conclusive comparison of naive versus antigen-experienced cells was not possible. There were more naive CD4+ cells and higher diversity in long-lived donors than in aged donors.

A J-beta primer mix and a sample-barcoded 5' primer were used in a second PCR of about 7 to 12 cycles. One entry per CDR3 protein results from TCRdb running MiXCR on the 5' RACE reads. This sample carries roughly 1.9 million distinct CDR3 sequences, 39% of them seen once, and the ten largest clones take roughly 23%. The sequenced sample consisted of blood. The receptor was derived from a human donor in good health. The chain recombines TRBV6-2 or TRBV6-3 with TRBJ2-1; 9 bases agree with TRBD1. The CDR3 reads CASSYSTGGRSGVQFF. The CDR3 DNA reads TGTGCCAGCAGTTACTCAACAGGGGGCCGGAGTGGTGTGCAGTTCTTC.